Listed below are T cell receptor beta chains from one sample, sequenced in a study of cytomegalovirus exposure and HLA in healthy donors. Assay used: immunoSEQ multiplex PCR; TCRdb lists only in-frame clones, some missing. Listed are some 56,000 clones; 10% to 15% falls within the top ten. The sequencing input was PBMCs. These receptors all come from a woman in her twenties or thirties in good health and CMV-seropositive. The CDR3 runs from the conserved cysteine through the conserved F or W. Fields, in order: V gene, J gene, D gene, CDR3 DNA, CDR3 protein. The D gene is left open where the match is weak.

v_gene: TRBV5-1
j_gene: TRBJ2-1
d_gene: .
CDR3nt: TGCGCCAGCAGTCCCCGACCTAGCTCCTACAATGAGCAGTTCTTC
CDR3aa: CASSPRPSSYNEQFF

v_gene: TRBV6-1
j_gene: TRBJ1-6
d_gene: .
CDR3nt: TGTGCCAGCAGTGAAGGGACTAGCTCCTATAATTCACCCCTCCACTTT
CDR3aa: CASSEGTSSYNSPLHF

v_gene: TRBV13
j_gene: TRBJ2-6
d_gene: .
CDR3nt: TGTGCCAGCAGTCCAGGGATCTCTGGGGCCAACGTCCTGACTTTC
CDR3aa: CASSPGISGANVLTF

v_gene: TRBV27
j_gene: TRBJ2-1
d_gene: TRBD2
CDR3nt: TGTGCCAGCACCCCCTGGGGGGGAGACAATGAGCAGTTCTTC
CDR3aa: CASTPWGGDNEQFF

v_gene: TRBV2
j_gene: TRBJ2-2
d_gene: .
CDR3nt: TGTGCCAGCAGTGAAGGGACAGCCTCGAACACCGGGGAGCTGTTTTTT
CDR3aa: CASSEGTASNTGELFF

v_gene: TRBV29-1
j_gene: TRBJ1-2
d_gene: .
CDR3nt: TGCAGCGTTGGAATACAGGGTGGTGGCTACACCTTC
CDR3aa: CSVGIQGGGYTF

v_gene: TRBV10-3
j_gene: TRBJ1-2
d_gene: .
CDR3nt: TGTGCCATCGGTATTTACAGGGATACCTATGGCTACACCTTC
CDR3aa: CAIGIYRDTYGYTF

v_gene: TRBV18
j_gene: TRBJ2-7
d_gene: TRBD2
CDR3nt: TGTGCCAGCTCACCAAACGGCGGGAGCGCGAACTACGAGCAGTACTTC
CDR3aa: CASSPNGGSANYEQYF

v_gene: TRBV4-1
j_gene: TRBJ2-2
d_gene: TRBD2
CDR3nt: TGCGCCAGCAGCCAACCGGGAGGCAACACCGGGGAGCTGTTTTTT
CDR3aa: CASSQPGGNTGELFF

v_gene: TRBV2
j_gene: TRBJ2-7
d_gene: .
CDR3nt: TGTGCCAGCAGTGAAGCGGGCGGGAAACTCTACGAGCAGTACTTC
CDR3aa: CASSEAGGKLYEQYF

v_gene: TRBV19
j_gene: TRBJ2-5
d_gene: .
CDR3nt: TGTGCCAGTAGTATCGACAGTCAAGAGACCCAGTACTTC
CDR3aa: CASSIDSQETQYF

v_gene: TRBV11-3
j_gene: TRBJ2-7
d_gene: .
CDR3nt: TGTGCCAGCAGCTTAGAGTCGGTCTACGAGCAGTACTTC
CDR3aa: CASSLESVYEQYF

v_gene: TRBV18
j_gene: TRBJ2-3
d_gene: .
CDR3nt: TGTGCCAGCTCACCATCTAGCGAGTTCACAGATACGCAGTATTTT
CDR3aa: CASSPSSEFTDTQYF

v_gene: TRBV5-1
j_gene: TRBJ1-1
d_gene: TRBD1
CDR3nt: TGCGCCAGCAGCCCGAGAGGTAGAGGACAGGGGGTTACTGAAGCTTTCTTT
CDR3aa: CASSPRGRGQGVTEAFF

v_gene: TRBV5-1
j_gene: TRBJ1-5
d_gene: TRBD1
CDR3nt: TGCGCCAGCAGCCCGACAGGGGATCAGCCCCAGCATTTT
CDR3aa: CASSPTGDQPQHF

v_gene: TRBV19
j_gene: TRBJ2-7
d_gene: .
CDR3nt: TGTGCCAGTAGTATAGTTAACGGCTCCTACGAGCAGTACTTC
CDR3aa: CASSIVNGSYEQYF

v_gene: TRBV7-9
j_gene: TRBJ2-7
d_gene: TRBD2
CDR3nt: TGTGCCAGCAGCCGGGGGGGGGCCTCCTACGAGCAGTACTTC
CDR3aa: CASSRGGASYEQYF

v_gene: TRBV4-1
j_gene: TRBJ1-3
d_gene: .
CDR3nt: TGCGCCAGCAGTTCGGGTACCTCTGGAAACACCATATATTTT
CDR3aa: CASSSGTSGNTIYF

v_gene: TRBV7-2
j_gene: TRBJ2-2
d_gene: .
CDR3nt: TGTGCCAGCAGCTTACGTCTAGTCACCGGGGAGCTGTTTTTT
CDR3aa: CASSLRLVTGELFF

v_gene: TRBV6-1
j_gene: TRBJ1-1
d_gene: TRBD1
CDR3nt: TGTGCCAGCAGATGGGAAGGGGGCGAACCTGAAGCTTTCTTT
CDR3aa: CASRWEGGEPEAFF